Listed here are 16 T cell receptor beta chains from one sample, sequenced in a study of cytomegalovirus exposure and HLA in healthy donors (dated 2017 in TCRdb). Library method: the immunoSEQ multiplex PCR assay. The multiplex PCR relied on a mix of 60 forward primers for TCR Vbeta segments and 13 reverse primers for TCR Jbeta segments. TCRdb provides this immuneACCESS table in a form limited to in-frame rearrangements. Some clones are lacking; in checked studies, under half of them reflect an unresolved V gene, and why the rest are absent is not known. The sample's own table lists fewer than 150,000 clones. 1.5% to 2% of the sample lies in the top ten. Source material: PBMCs. All receptors derive from a woman aged 60-75 years in good health and CMV-seronegative.

The chain combines TRBV5-4 with TRBJ2-1; D uncertain. Trimming left V 0 bases short and J 0 bases short, with 10 bases between. The CDR3 is made up of 16 amino acids. Germline loops: CDR1 SGHNT, CDR2 YYREEE (reference sequence). The CDR3 sequence is CASSLGATSSYNEQFF. The CDR3 DNA reads TGTGCCAGCAGCTTGGGAGCTACGAGCTCCTACAATGAGCAGTTCTTC. The complete variable domain, with remaining parts taken from reference TRBV5-4 and TRBJ2-1, reads ETGVTQSPTHLIKTRGQQVTLRCSSQSGHNTVSWYQQALGQGPQFIFQYYREEENGRGNFPPRFSGLQFPNYSSELNVNALELDDSALYLCASSLGATSSYNEQFFGPGTRLTVL.

This CDR3 reads CASSQGQGIRNEQFF. In DNA form, the CDR3 reads TGTGCCAGCAGCCAGGGACAGGGTATTCGAAATGAGCAGTTCTTC. The chain joins TRBV6-6 to TRBJ2-1; 9 bases are shared with TRBD1. CDR3 length: 15 amino acids. Unmatched junction bases numbered 10, after V lost 6 bases and J lost 7 bases. The germline V gene has CDR1 MNHNY and CDR2 SVGAGI (reference sequence).

The chain carries TRBV4-1 and TRBJ1-4; D may be TRBD1 (6 bases). Germline CDR1 is MGHRA and CDR2 is YSYEKL. The CDR3 runs to 16 residues. Trimming left V 6 bases short and J 0 bases short, with 14 bases between. CDR3 bases: TGCGCCAGCAGACACAGGGATATTGCAACTAATGAAAAACTGTTTTTT. It encodes CASRHRDIATNEKLFF.

This chain connects TRBV6-1 to TRBJ1-5, with unresolved D. Germline V gene lookup returns CDR1 MNHNS and CDR2 SASEGT. V was cut by 0 bases and J by 3 bases, with 15 bases left in between. The CDR3 runs to 17 residues. CDR3 in amino acids: CASSEAVHPRDNQPQHF. CDR3 nucleotide sequence: TGTGCCAGCAGTGAAGCGGTTCATCCCCGGGACAATCAGCCCCAGCATTTT.

CDR3 sequence: CASSLDRYNSPLHF. CDR3 coding DNA: TGTGCCAGCAGCTTAGACCGGTATAATTCACCCCTCCACTTT. This rearrangement joins TRBV13 to TRBJ1-6; D gene uncertain. The ends were cut back, 1 base at V and 4 bases at J, with 5 bases in the middle. CDR1 and CDR2 from the germline V gene are PRHDT and FYEKMQ (reference sequence). The CDR3 length is 14 residues.

The chain joins TRBV27 to TRBJ2-7, with 9 nucleotides matching TRBD1. The CDR3 loop spans 15 amino acids. J lost 6 bases, V lost 6 bases, and 12 bases had no gene match. Germline V gene lookup returns CDR1 MNHEY and CDR2 SMNVEV (reference sequence). The CDR3 loop is CASSYSGTGSGEQYF. CDR3 bases: TGTGCCAGCAGCTACTCCGGGACAGGGTCAGGCGAGCAGTACTTC.

This chain joins TRBV7-9 and TRBJ2-7; D is perhaps TRBD1 (5 bases). The CDR3 is 14 residues long. Germline-derived CDR1 and CDR2 are SEHNR and FQNEAQ (reference sequence). Trimming left V 2 bases short and J 6 bases short, with 14 bases between. CDR3 nucleotides: TGTGCCAGCAGCTTAAGGGGCGCGGATGTCGAGCAGTACTTC. Translated: CASSLRGADVEQYF.

This chain uses TRBV7-9 with TRBJ2-3, with 7 bases lining up with TRBD2. Trimming cost V 2 bases and J 6 bases; bases outside gene matches: 11. Germline V gene lookup returns CDR1 SEHNR and CDR2 FQNEAQ (reference sequence). The CDR3 loop spans 16 amino acids. CDR3 protein: CASSLFREALGDTQYF. For the CDR3, the DNA is TGTGCCAGCAGCTTATTTCGGGAGGCCTTAGGGGATACGCAGTATTTT.

The gene calls are TRBV11-2 and TRBJ2-7; TRBD1 aligns across 9 bases. Unmatched junction bases numbered 8, after V lost 2 bases and J lost 0 bases. CDR1 and CDR2 (germline): SGHAT, FQNNGV. The CDR3 is made up of 17 amino acids. The CDR3 loop is CASSLKTGGGGSYEQYF. The DNA for the CDR3 is TGTGCCAGCAGCTTAAAGACAGGGGGTGGAGGCTCCTACGAGCAGTACTTC.

The rearrangement links TRBV29-1 to TRBJ1-1; 8 bases line up with TRBD1. The germline V gene encodes CDR1 SQVTM and CDR2 ANQGSEA. This CDR3 comprises 12 residues. V lost 6 bases, J lost 6 bases, and 6 bases stayed unmatched. In nucleotides, the CDR3 is TGCAGCGTGGCACAGGGGGGGTCTGAAGCTTTCTTT. As protein: CSVAQGGSEAFF.

V gene TRBV28 combines with J gene TRBJ2-1; 10 bases map to TRBD1. The trim removed 6 bases at V and 7 bases at J, leaving 3 bases unmatched. CDR1 is MDHEN and CDR2 is SYDVKM in the germline V gene. The CDR3 totals 13 residues. CDR3 sequence (DNA): TGTGCCAGCAGAGGGACAGGGGAAAATGAGCAGTTCTTC. It codes for CASRGTGENEQFF.

CDR3 nucleotide sequence: TGCGCCAGCAGCCCCCGAACAGGGGTCAGCACAGATACGCAGTATTTT. This gives the protein CASSPRTGVSTDTQYF. The V gene is TRBV4-1, the J gene TRBJ2-3; 7 bases agree with TRBD1. The V gene end was trimmed by 4 bases and the J gene end by 0 bases; junction bases not matched to a gene: 7. This CDR3 has 16 residues. Germline V gene sequence: CDR1 MGHRA, CDR2 YSYEKL.

The rearrangement uses TRBV28 and TRBJ1-6, with 7 bases identical to TRBD1. Germline CDR1 is MDHEN and CDR2 is SYDVKM. Trimming at V came to 6 bases and at J to 5 bases, leaving 13 bases not matched to a gene. The CDR3 spans 17 residues. DNA of the CDR3: TGTGCCAGCAGACCAGAAAGAACCGGGACAGATAATTCACCCCTCCACTTT. Translated, it gives CASRPERTGTDNSPLHF.

The J gene is TRBJ2-7, the V gene TRBV7-9, with TRBD2 matching over 8 bases. The germline CDR1 and CDR2 sequences are SEHNR and FQNEAQ (reference sequence). The V gene end was trimmed by 5 bases and the J gene end by 3 bases; junction bases not matched to a gene: 9. CDR3 length: 15 residues. The CDR3 here is CASSGPGTSNYEQYF. CDR3 nucleotide sequence: TGTGCCAGCAGCGGGCCCGGGACTAGTAACTACGAGCAGTACTTC. The variable domain in full, completed from reference TRBV7-9 and TRBJ2-7, reads DTGVSQNPRHKITKRGQNVTFRCDPISEHNRLYWYRQTLGQGPEFLTYFQNEAQLEKSRLLSDRFSAERPKGSFSTLEIQRTEQGDSAMYLCASSGPGTSNYEQYFGPGTRLTVT.

The chain carries TRBV5-4 and TRBJ2-3, with TRBD2 matching over 14 bases. With 0 bases clipped from V and 6 bases from J, the junction kept 3 bases outside the gene matches. Germline V gene lookup returns CDR1 SGHNT and CDR2 YYREEE (reference sequence). The CDR3 length is 16 residues. CDR3 nucleotide sequence: TGTGCCAGCAGCTTGGGGGGGACTAGCGGGGGCGATACGCAGTATTTT. Protein sequence: CASSLGGTSGGDTQYF.

With regard to this clone: Different DNA sequences within this sample yield the same CDR3. The rearrangement joins TRBV28 to TRBJ2-7, with TRBD1 identical over 9 bases. V was pared by 4 bases and J by 3 bases, with 1 base of the junction left unmatched. This CDR3 has 13 amino acids. In germline, CDR1 is MDHEN, CDR2 SYDVKM. As DNA, the CDR3 is TGTGCCAGCAGTTCGGGACAGGGCTACGAGCAGTACTTC. Amino acids: CASSSGQGYEQYF.